This is a list of T cell receptor beta chains from one sample in a study of T cell repertoires in cytomegalovirus infection. MiXCR, applied by TCRdb to the reads, yields one record per CDR3 protein. Among 200,000 to 250,000 distinct CDR3 sequences, approximately 7% were seen once, and the ten largest hold about 6.5%. The sequenced sample consisted of PBMCs. These receptors were taken from a human donor in good health (CMV status not recorded). Some clones in this sample may be carry-over from other donors' samples. Both conserved end residues are part of each CDR3. D genes are given only for firm matches. Expanded clones get a size class; other rows say once, few or many, or leave the size out.

D gene | J gene | V gene | clone size | CDR3 protein | CDR3 DNA
. | TRBJ2-1 | TRBV7-2 | many | CASSLQGLRRFF | TGTGCCAGCAGCTTACAGGGTCTCAGGCGGTTCTTC
TRBD1 | TRBJ2-2 | TRBV24-1 | . | CATSPDPGTGVGTGELFF | TGTGCCACCAGCCCGGACCCCGGGACAGGGGTTGGAACCGGGGAGCTGTTTTTT
. | TRBJ1-1 | TRBV20-1 | many | CSARGTTPNTEAFF | TGCAGTGCTAGAGGGACCACCCCGAACACTGAAGCTTTCTTT
. | TRBJ2-5 | TRBV20-1 | many | CSARVGQGKETQYF | TGCAGTGCTAGAGTAGGGCAGGGAAAAGAGACCCAGTACTTC
. | TRBJ2-5 | TRBV20-1 | few | CSAVPMGGRETQYF | TGCAGTGCCGTCCCTATGGGGGGAAGAGAGACCCAGTACTTC
. | TRBJ2-4 | TRBV23-1 | many | CASSHRNYGF | TGCGCCAGCAGTCACCGGAACTATGGGTTC
. | TRBJ1-1 | TRBV2 | . | CASRRDLGTFSNTEAFF | TGTGCCAGCAGAAGAGATCTCGGGACATTTTCGAACACTGAAGCTTTCTTT
. | TRBJ1-2 | TRBV19 | few | CASSIQVDYGYTF | TGTGCCAGTAGTATACAGGTGGACTATGGCTACACCTTC
. | TRBJ1-2 | TRBV30 | few | CAWTRTDYGYTF | TGTGCCTGGACCCGGACGGACTATGGCTACACCTTC
. | TRBJ1-2 | TRBV20-1 | many | CSARVLAALGYGYTF | TGCAGTGCTAGAGTACTGGCGGCTCTCGGATATGGCTACACCTTC
. | TRBJ2-7 | TRBV4-1 | many | CASSADIYEQYF | TGCGCCAGCAGCGCCGACATCTACGAGCAGTACTTC
. | TRBJ2-2 | TRBV6-2/TRBV6-3 | many | CASSFTGTGELFF | TGTGCCAGCAGTTTCACGGGGACCGGGGAGCTGTTTTTT
. | TRBJ1-5 | TRBV2 | many | CASFSGEKGSNQPQHF | TGTGCCAGCTTCTCTGGGGAGAAGGGGAGCAATCAGCCCCAGCATTTT
. | TRBJ2-5 | TRBV29-1 | many | CSGSRARWETQYF | TGCAGCGGTTCTAGAGCCCGTTGGGAGACCCAGTACTTC
. | TRBJ2-2 | TRBV2 | few | CASKEFSYTGELFF | TGTGCCAGCAAGGAATTTTCCTACACCGGGGAGCTGTTTTTT
. | TRBJ2-3 | TRBV5-6 | many | CASSLYLQSNTDTQYF | TGTGCCAGCAGCTTGTATCTGCAGTCAAACACAGATACGCAGTATTTT
. | TRBJ1-2 | TRBV28 | many | CASRPQGYNYGYTF | TGTGCCAGCAGACCGCAGGGTTATAACTATGGCTACACCTTC
TRBD1 | TRBJ2-1 | TRBV7-2 | many | CAIRTGYNEQFF | TGTGCCATCCGGACAGGGTATAATGAGCAGTTCTTC
. | TRBJ1-3 | TRBV4-1 | many | CASSPDAGSGNTIYF | TGCGCCAGCAGCCCGGACGCCGGCTCTGGAAACACCATATATTTT
. | TRBJ2-1 | TRBV7-2 | many | CASSLGPATYEQFF | TGTGCCAGCAGCTTAGGCCCCGCCACTTACGAGCAGTTCTTC
. | TRBJ2-3 | TRBV20-1 | many | CSAMSAGNTDTQYF | TGCAGTGCTATGTCGGCGGGGAACACAGATACGCAGTATTTT
. | TRBJ2-6 | TRBV9 | . | CASSDWRASGANVLTF | TGTGCCAGCAGCGACTGGCGGGCCTCTGGGGCCAACGTCCTGACTTTC
. | TRBJ2-5 | TRBV7-3 | many | CASSKGGDGTQYF | TGTGCCAGCAGTAAAGGAGGGGATGGGACCCAGTACTTC
. | TRBJ2-3 | TRBV20-1 | many | CSARGPGHLLTDTQYF | TGCAGTGCTAGAGGGCCGGGACACCTACTCACAGATACGCAGTATTTT
. | TRBJ1-2 | TRBV7-2 | many | CASSLGPTPYGYTF | TGTGCCAGCAGCTTAGGGCCGACTCCCTATGGCTACACCTTC
. | TRBJ1-2 | TRBV5-5 | many | CASSLAWDPRNYGYTF | TGTGCCAGCAGCTTGGCCTGGGACCCAAGAAACTATGGCTACACCTTC
TRBD2 | TRBJ2-1 | TRBV29-1 | . | CSVQLAPMEQFF | TGCAGCGTTCAACTAGCGCCCATGGAGCAGTTCTTC
TRBD1 | TRBJ2-2 | TRBV20-1 | few | CSAMPGQGTGELFF | TGCAGTGCCATGCCGGGACAGGGAACCGGGGAGCTGTTTTTT
. | TRBJ2-5 | TRBV20-1 | many | CSARISGETQYF | TGCAGTGCTAGAATCAGTGGAGAGACCCAGTACTTC
. | TRBJ1-2 | TRBV5-8 | many | CASSTGRINYGYTF | TGTGCCAGCAGCACGGGACGGATTAACTATGGCTACACCTTC
. | TRBJ2-5 | TRBV6-2/TRBV6-3 | many | CASSYPGDYQETQYF | TGTGCCAGCAGTTACCCCGGAGACTACCAAGAGACCCAGTACTTC
TRBD1 | TRBJ2-7 | TRBV12-3/TRBV12-4 | few | CASTRGQGREQYF | TGTGCCAGCACCCGAGGACAGGGACGCGAGCAGTACTTC
TRBD1 | TRBJ2-5 | TRBV9 | many | CASNRDREETQYF | TGTGCCAGCAACCGGGACAGAGAAGAGACCCAGTACTTC
. | TRBJ2-2 | TRBV29-1 | many | CSVEGVGELFF | TGCAGCGTTGAGGGCGTCGGGGAGCTGTTTTTT
. | TRBJ1-1 | TRBV7-9 | many | CASSLTGPEAFF | TGTGCCAGCAGTCTTACGGGGCCTGAAGCTTTCTTT
. | TRBJ2-1 | TRBV2 | many | CASSGSPYNEQFF | TGTGCCAGCAGTGGTAGCCCCTACAATGAGCAGTTCTTC